The T cell receptor beta chain described here comes from a study of blood T cell repertoires in COVID-19. V dropped 5 bases and J dropped 1 base, with 8 bases sitting between them. The CDR3 is made up of 13 amino acids. Germline V CDR1 and CDR2: MDHEN, SYDVKM. Profiled with immunoSEQ multiplex PCR; TCRdb holds only in-frame clones, not every one. The sample includes around 300,000 clones, approximately 88% of them seen just once. J is TRBJ1-1 and V is TRBV28; D uncertain. The sequencing sample was made of peripheral blood. The origin of this receptor is a middle-aged woman who had recovered from COVID-19. This chain's CDR3 is CASSTTPNTEAFF. DNA of the CDR3: TGTGCCAGCAGTACGACACCGAACACTGAAGCTTTCTTT.